This T cell receptor (beta chain) was sequenced in a study of blood T cell repertoires in COVID-19 (dated by TCRdb to 2020 to 2022). Regarding the complete study: Samples from collaborators originated in the United States, Italy and Spain and spanned both the acute and convalescent phases of COVID-19. The prospective study material was composed of cDNA or gDNA derived from T cells, B-cell-depleted T cells, or PBMCs. Subjects who had been exposed to COVID-19, were actively infected with it, or had recovered from it provided the deeply sampled blood TCRbeta repertoires that made up the dataset. A freely available public database, intended as a resource for researchers studying the immune response to SARS-CoV-2, is where the repertoires were released. Samples came from the ongoing ImmuneRACE study (first 160 participants) plus 1,254 subjects from 6 global collaborators. Nearly every sample came with metadata listing a de-identified subject ID, COVID-19 status, age in years and sex. Where available, HLA class I and class II types were taken from metadata supplied by the sample provider and were not determined by assay-based typing.

Whole blood was collected in K2EDTA tubes by collaborating institutions according to the institutions' own protocols. For TCRbeta analysis, collaborators shipped samples in one of three forms: frozen whole blood, isolated PBMCs, or DNA extracted from either of those sample types. The junction carries 10 bases between V and J, which are trimmed by 0 bases and 1 base respectively. Based on the germline V gene, the CDR1 and CDR2 sequences are MNHNS and SASEGT. The CDR3 runs 16 amino acids, cysteine and phenylalanine included. The sequence is cut down to CDR3 DNA, 48 bases in frame from base 1. Paper-wide results and their limitations: The quantity of clinical and demographic metadata differed by source and by participant and was supplied without curation.

As regards this clone: The target of this receptor is not known. Nothing much larger sits one base from this clone, and base qualities are not available.

The immunoSEQ Assay, a bias-controlled multiplex PCR, was used to amplify TCRbeta CDR3 regions from genomic DNA. Under the source paper's analysis protocol: The number of nucleated cells in each sample was estimated by amplification of reference gene primers within the assay. Sequence reads were collapsed and filtered to measure the absolute abundance of every unique TCRbeta CDR3 rearrangement. For each sample, productive Simpson clonality was calculated by taking the square root of Simpson's diversity index across productive rearrangements. TCRdb took over this immuneACCESS table, retaining in-frame rearrangements with V and J assigned. Such tables are incomplete; in checked studies, under half of the missing clones stem from an unresolved V gene, and the remainder is unexplained. V and J calls plus clone size are reproduced from that table; the DNA served to infer D and trimming. This sample lists approximately 350,000 clones; approximately 88% were detected once. Over 1% of the sample is held by the ten biggest clonotypes.

The TCR comes from a man between 35 and 55 years old with acute or convalescent COVID-19. The sequence joins TRBV6-1 to TRBJ1-5; no D gene can be assigned with confidence. Sequencing was done on a sample of peripheral blood. The DNA sequence reads TGTGCCAGCAGTGAAGCCCCGTGGAGAAGCAATCAGCCCCAGCATTTT. This translates into CASSEAPWRSNQPQHF.